Below, 4 T cell receptor beta chains from the same sample are listed, as sequenced in a study of blood T cell repertoires in COVID-19. Here immunoSEQ multiplex PCR was the method, and the copy in TCRdb shows in-frame clones only, minus some. The profile covers 250,000 to 350,000 clones, with 85% to 90% appearing a single time and more than 9% taken by the ten largest. Sequencing was carried out using PBMCs or T cells enriched from blood (not recorded which). The receptor source for this set is a woman in her late teens or twenties who had recovered from COVID-19.

J is TRBJ2-2 and V is TRBV11-2; 13 nucleotides align to TRBD2. Germline V lookup: CDR1 SGHAT, CDR2 FQNNGV. The CDR3 length is 15 residues. V lost 3 bases and J lost 7; bases outside the gene matches: 2. CDR3 sequence (DNA): TGTGCCAGCAGCTTGGGGACTAGCGGGATCGGGGAGCTGTTTTTT. It yields the protein CASSLGTSGIGELFF.

The gene calls are TRBV7-9 and TRBJ2-1, with TRBD1 identical over 8 bases. Germline values: CDR1 SEHNR, CDR2 FQNEAQ (reference sequence). V was pared by 4 bases and J by 5 bases, with 7 bases of the junction left unmatched. This CDR3 is built from 15 residues. The chain's CDR3 is CASSSSGGANNEQFF. For the CDR3, the DNA is TGTGCCAGCAGCTCCTCAGGGGGCGCGAACAATGAGCAGTTCTTC.

The V call is TRBV11-3, the J call TRBJ2-3, with TRBD2 matching over 11 bases. The J segment lost 0 bases and the V segment lost 3 bases, leaving 2 bases of the junction unmatched. The length of the CDR3 is 16 residues. Germline V gene lookup returns CDR1 SGHNT and CDR2 YENEEA. The CDR3, as DNA: TGTGCCAGCAGCTTCGGGACTAGCGGTAGCACAGATACGCAGTATTTT. As protein: CASSFGTSGSTDTQYF.

CDR3 nucleotides: TGTGCCAGCAGCGCCCGACAGGCGGTGACAGATACGCAGTATTTT. It codes for CASSARQAVTDTQYF. The chain has TRBV9 and TRBJ2-3; D is possibly TRBD1 (6 bases). Germline assignment: CDR1 SGDLS and CDR2 YYNGEE. Trimming cost V 3 bases and J 3 bases, with 14 bases left between them. The CDR3 totals 15 residues.